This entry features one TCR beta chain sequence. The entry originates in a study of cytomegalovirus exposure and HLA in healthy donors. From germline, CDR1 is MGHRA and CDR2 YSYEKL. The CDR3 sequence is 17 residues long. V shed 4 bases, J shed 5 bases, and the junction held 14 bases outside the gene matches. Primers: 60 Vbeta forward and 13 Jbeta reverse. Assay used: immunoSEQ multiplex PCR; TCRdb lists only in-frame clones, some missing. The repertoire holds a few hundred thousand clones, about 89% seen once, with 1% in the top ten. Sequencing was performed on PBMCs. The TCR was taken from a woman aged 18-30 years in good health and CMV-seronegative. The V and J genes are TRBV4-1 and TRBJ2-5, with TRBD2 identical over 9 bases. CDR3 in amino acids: CASSPSSGVLPRETQYF. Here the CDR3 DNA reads TGCGCCAGCAGCCCCTCTAGCGGGGTACTCCCCCGGGAGACCCAGTACTTC.